These T cell receptor beta chains were read from a single sample in a study of cytomegalovirus exposure and HLA in healthy donors. Repertoires were generated with immunoSEQ multiplex PCR, while TCRdb's copy carries only in-frame clones and drops some. The data show 95,000 to 130,000 clones, with roughly 79% seen just once and under 4% held by the top ten. The sample taken for sequencing was PBMCs. Every receptor here comes from a woman in her thirties in good health and CMV-seronegative. Both conserved end residues are part of each CDR3. Only some rows state a clone size, as once, few, many or a class for expanded clones.

v_gene | abundance | CDR3aa
TRBV9 | . | CASSAIGTGVNTEAFF
TRBV5-1 | . | CASSFSITYEQYF
TRBV18 | few | CASSPPSLAEGTQYF
TRBV25-1 | once | CASSLTSPRGDTQYF
TRBV27 | . | CASRKTGTGELFF
TRBV5-1 | . | CASSLLLTSGRISEQYF
TRBV7-9 | once | CASSLDQGALLAFF
TRBV6-6 | . | CASSYSQVNTEAFF
TRBV18 | . | CASSPGLAGIGELFF
TRBV7-6 | . | CASSLGAGGPKETQYF
TRBV6-1 | . | CASSENRRGLADYNEQFF
TRBV28 | . | CASSTSGSSETQYF
TRBV19 | few | CASIPGQGGNTQYF
TRBV6-5 | few | CASSRQGYEQYF
TRBV6-1 | . | CASSEAVRRSGTEAFF
TRBV7-3 | few | CASSLTPSGGARQFF
TRBV9 | few | CASSTQTGTSGLNTGELFF
TRBV27 | once | CASSLWWDRATDTQYF
TRBV7-9 | once | CASSLIRSAYSTDTQYF
TRBV5-1 | . | CASSFNPGQAYEQYF
TRBV16 | . | CASSQSDRGPQHF
TRBV9 | . | CASSIARQGARAGSYNEQFF
TRBV9 | . | CASSVVSGVVEAFF
TRBV7-6 | . | CASSRDRGGQETQYF
TRBV9 | . | CASSVAIWSGTSGGQETQYF
TRBV11-2 | . | CASSLAQGSYEQYF
TRBV7-3 | . | CASSSRRGEQYF
TRBV6-5 | . | CASSLQGASGNTIYF
TRBV5-3 | once | CARSGALRTGELFF
TRBV5-8 | . | CASRLLRGAHTEAFF
TRBV5-1 | . | CASSLGGQGSDTQYF
TRBV28 | . | CASSMRGGYGYTF
TRBV6-1 | once | CASTRPEDGYGYTF
TRBV19 | . | CASGREQFF
TRBV19 | . | CASSPWDSYNEQFF
TRBV9 | . | CASSWSQGRNTGELFF